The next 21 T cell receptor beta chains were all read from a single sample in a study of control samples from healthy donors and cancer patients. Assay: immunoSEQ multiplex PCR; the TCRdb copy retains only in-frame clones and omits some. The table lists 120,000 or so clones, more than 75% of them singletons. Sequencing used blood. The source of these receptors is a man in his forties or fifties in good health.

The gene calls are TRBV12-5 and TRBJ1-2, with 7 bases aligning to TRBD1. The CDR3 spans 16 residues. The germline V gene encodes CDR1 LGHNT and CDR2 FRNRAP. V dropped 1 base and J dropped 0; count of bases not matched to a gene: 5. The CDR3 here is CASGLDWDRANYGYTF. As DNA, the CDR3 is TGTGCTAGTGGTTTGGACTGGGACAGAGCTAACTATGGCTACACCTTC.

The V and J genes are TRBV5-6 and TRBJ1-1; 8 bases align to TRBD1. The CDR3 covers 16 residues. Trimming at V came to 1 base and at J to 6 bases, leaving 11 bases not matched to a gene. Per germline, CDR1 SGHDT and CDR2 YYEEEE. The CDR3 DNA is TGTGCCAGCAGCTTGTATTCGGGACAGGTACCTCCTGAAGCTTTCTTT. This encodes CASSLYSGQVPPEAFF.

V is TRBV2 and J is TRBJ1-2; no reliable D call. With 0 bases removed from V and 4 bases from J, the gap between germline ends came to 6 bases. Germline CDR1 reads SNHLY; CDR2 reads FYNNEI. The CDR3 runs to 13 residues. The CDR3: CASSEAVGYGYTF. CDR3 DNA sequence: TGTGCCAGCAGTGAAGCGGTGGGCTATGGCTACACCTTC. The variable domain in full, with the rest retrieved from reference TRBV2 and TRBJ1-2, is EPEVTQTPSHQVTQMGQEVILRCVPISNHLYFYWYRQILGQKVEFLVSFYNNEISEKSEIFDDQFSVERPDGSNFTLKIRSTKLEDSAMYFCASSEAVGYGYTFGSGTRLTVV.

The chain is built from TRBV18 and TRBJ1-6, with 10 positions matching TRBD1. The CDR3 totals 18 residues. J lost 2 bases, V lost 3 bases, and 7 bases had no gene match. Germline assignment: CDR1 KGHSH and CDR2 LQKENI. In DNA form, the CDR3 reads TGTGCCAGCTCACCGGCTCTGACAGGGGGCCCCTATAATTCACCCCTCCACTTT. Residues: CASSPALTGGPYNSPLHF.

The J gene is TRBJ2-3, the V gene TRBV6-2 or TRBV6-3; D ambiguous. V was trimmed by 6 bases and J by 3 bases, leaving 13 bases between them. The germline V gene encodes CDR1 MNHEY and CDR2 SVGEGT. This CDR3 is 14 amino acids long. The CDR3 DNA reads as TGTGCCAGCAGGCCTCCGGGCCTAACAGATACGCAGTATTTT. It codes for CASRPPGLTDTQYF.

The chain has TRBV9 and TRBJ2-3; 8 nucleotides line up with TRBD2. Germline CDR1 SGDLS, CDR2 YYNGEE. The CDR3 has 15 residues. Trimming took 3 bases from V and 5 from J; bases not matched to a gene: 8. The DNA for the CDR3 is TGTGCCAGCAGCGCAACCGATAGCGGGGTAGATACGCAGTATTTT. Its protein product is CASSATDSGVDTQYF.

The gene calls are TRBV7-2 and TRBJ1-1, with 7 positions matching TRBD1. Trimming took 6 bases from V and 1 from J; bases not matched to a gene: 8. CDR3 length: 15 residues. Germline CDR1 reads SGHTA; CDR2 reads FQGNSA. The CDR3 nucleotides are TGTGCCAGCAGAAGCGACAGGGTTCGGAACACTGAAGCTTTCTTT. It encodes CASRSDRVRNTEAFF.

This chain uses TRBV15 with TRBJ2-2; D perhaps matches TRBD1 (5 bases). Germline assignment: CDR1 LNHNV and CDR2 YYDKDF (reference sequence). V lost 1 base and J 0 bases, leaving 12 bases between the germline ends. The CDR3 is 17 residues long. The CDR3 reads CATSRGSGRANTGELFF. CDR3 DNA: TGTGCCACCAGCAGAGGGTCGGGCAGGGCGAACACCGGGGAGCTGTTTTTT.

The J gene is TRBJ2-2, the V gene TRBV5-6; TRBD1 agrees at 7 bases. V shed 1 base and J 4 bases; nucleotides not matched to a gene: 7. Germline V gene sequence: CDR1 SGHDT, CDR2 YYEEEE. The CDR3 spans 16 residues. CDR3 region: CASSLLGGRGTGELFF. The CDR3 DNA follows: TGTGCCAGCAGCTTGCTAGGGGGCAGGGGCACCGGGGAGCTGTTTTTT.

The CDR3 loop is CASRLDGSNEKLFF. The CDR3 nucleotides read TGTGCCAGTAGACTGGACGGCTCGAATGAAAAACTGTTTTTT. The rearrangement links TRBV19 to TRBJ1-4; no clear D gene. Germline CDR1 LNHDA, CDR2 SQIVND (reference sequence). The length of the CDR3 is 14 residues. The germline V and J ends were trimmed by 6 bases and 5 bases, with 13 bases remaining between them.

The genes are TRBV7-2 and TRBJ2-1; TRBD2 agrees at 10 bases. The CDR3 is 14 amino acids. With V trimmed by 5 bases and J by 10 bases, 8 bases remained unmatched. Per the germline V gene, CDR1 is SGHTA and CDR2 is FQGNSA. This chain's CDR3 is CASSALLAGLEQFF. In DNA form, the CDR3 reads TGTGCCAGCAGCGCGTTACTAGCGGGGCTGGAGCAGTTCTTC.

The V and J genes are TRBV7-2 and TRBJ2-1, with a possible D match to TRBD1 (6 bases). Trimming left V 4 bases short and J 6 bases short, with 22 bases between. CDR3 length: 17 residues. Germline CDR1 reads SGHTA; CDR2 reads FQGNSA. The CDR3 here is CASSSQGPTRAGNEQFF. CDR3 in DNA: TGTGCCAGCAGCTCACAGGGACCAACGCGGGCGGGCAATGAGCAGTTCTTC. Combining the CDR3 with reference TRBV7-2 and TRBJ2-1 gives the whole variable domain GAGVSQSPSNKVTEKGKDVELRCDPISGHTALYWYRQSLGQGLEFLIYFQGNSAPDKSGLPSDRFSAERTGGSVSTLTIQRTQQEDSAVYLCASSSQGPTRAGNEQFFGPGTRLTVL.

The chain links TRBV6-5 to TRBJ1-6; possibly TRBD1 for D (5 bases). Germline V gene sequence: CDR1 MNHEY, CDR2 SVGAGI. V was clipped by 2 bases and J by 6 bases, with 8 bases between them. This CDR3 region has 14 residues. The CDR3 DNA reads TGTGCCAGCAGTTACCAGGGTTCTAATTCACCCCTCCACTTT. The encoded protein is CASSYQGSNSPLHF.

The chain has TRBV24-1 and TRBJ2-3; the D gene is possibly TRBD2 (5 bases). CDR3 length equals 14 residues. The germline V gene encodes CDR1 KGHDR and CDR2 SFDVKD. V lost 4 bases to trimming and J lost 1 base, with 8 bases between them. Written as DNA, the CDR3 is TGTGCCACCAGTGACCCCGGGGGCACAGATACGCAGTATTTT. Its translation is CATSDPGGTDTQYF.

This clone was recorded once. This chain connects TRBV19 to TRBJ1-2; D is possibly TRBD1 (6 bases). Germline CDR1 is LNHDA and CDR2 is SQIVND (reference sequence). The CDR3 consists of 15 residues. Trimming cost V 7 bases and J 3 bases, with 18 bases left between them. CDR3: CASTPALAGDYGYTF. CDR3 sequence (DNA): TGTGCCAGTACCCCCGCACTGGCAGGGGACTATGGCTACACCTTC.

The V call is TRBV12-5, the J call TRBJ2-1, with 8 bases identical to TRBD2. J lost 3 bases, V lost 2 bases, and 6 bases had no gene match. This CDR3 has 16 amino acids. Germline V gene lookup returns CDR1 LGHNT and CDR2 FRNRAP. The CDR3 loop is CASGLNGGVIYNEQFF. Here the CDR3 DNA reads TGTGCTAGTGGTTTGAACGGGGGGGTGATCTACAATGAGCAGTTCTTC.

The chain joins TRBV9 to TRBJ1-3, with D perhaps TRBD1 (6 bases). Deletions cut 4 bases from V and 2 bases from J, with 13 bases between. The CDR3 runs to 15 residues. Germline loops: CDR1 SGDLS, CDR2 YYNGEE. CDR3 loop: CASSSGGRAGNTIYF. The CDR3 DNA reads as TGTGCCAGCAGCAGCGGGGGGCGAGCTGGAAACACCATATATTTT.

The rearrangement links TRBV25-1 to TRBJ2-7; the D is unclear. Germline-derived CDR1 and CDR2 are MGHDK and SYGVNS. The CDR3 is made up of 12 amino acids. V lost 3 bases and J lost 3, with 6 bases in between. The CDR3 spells CASSEQDYEQYF. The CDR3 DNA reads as TGTGCCAGCAGTGAGCAGGACTACGAGCAGTACTTC.

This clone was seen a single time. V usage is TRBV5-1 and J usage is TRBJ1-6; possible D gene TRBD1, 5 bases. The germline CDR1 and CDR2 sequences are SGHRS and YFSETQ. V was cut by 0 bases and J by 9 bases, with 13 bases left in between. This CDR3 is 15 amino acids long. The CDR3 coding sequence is TGCGCCAGCAGCTTGGACGGGGGTATAGGTTCACCCCTCCACTTT. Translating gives CASSLDGGIGSPLHF.

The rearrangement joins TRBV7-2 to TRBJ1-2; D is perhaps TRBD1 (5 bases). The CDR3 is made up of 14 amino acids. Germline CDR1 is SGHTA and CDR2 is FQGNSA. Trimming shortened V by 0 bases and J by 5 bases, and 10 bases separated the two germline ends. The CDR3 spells CASSLASGQYGYTF. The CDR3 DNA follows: TGTGCCAGCAGCTTAGCGTCGGGGCAATATGGCTACACCTTC. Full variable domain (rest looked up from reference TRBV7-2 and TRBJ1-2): GAGVSQSPSNKVTEKGKDVELRCDPISGHTALYWYRQSLGQGLEFLIYFQGNSAPDKSGLPSDRFSAERTGGSVSTLTIQRTQQEDSAVYLCASSLASGQYGYTFGSGTRLTVV.

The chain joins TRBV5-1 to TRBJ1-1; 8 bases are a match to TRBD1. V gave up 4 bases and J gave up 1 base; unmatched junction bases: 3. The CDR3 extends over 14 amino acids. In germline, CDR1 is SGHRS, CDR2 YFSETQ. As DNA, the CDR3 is TGCGCCAGCAGCGTGGGGACAGGGAACACTGAAGCTTTCTTT. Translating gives CASSVGTGNTEAFF.